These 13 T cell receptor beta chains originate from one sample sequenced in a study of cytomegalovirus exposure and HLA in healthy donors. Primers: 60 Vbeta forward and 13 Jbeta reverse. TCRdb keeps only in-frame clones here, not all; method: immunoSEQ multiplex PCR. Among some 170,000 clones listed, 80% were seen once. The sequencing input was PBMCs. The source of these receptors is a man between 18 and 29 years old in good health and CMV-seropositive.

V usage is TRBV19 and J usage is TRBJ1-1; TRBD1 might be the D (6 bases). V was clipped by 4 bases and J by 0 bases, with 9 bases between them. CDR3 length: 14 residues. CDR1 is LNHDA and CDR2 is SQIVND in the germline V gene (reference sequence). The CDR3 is CASSKQGVNTEAFF. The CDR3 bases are TGTGCCAGTAGTAAACAGGGAGTGAACACTGAAGCTTTCTTT. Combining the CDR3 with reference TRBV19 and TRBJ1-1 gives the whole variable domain DGGITQSPKYLFRKEGQNVTLSCEQNLNHDAMYWYRQDPGQGLRLIYYSQIVNDFQKGDIAEGYSVSREKKESFPLTVTSAQKNPTAFYLCASSKQGVNTEAFFGQGTRLTVV.

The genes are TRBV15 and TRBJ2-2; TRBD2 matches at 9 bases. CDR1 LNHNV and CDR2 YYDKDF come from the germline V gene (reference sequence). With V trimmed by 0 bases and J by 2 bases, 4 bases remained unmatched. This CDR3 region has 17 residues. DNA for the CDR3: TGTGCCACCAGCAGAGATCGCGGGAGGGTAAACACCGGGGAGCTGTTTTTT. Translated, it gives CATSRDRGRVNTGELFF.

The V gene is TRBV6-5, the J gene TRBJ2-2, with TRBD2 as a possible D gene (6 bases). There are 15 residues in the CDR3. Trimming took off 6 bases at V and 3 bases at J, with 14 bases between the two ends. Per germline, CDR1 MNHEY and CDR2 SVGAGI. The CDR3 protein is CASRTVGGDTGELFF. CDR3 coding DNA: TGTGCCAGCAGAACCGTGGGAGGAGACACCGGGGAGCTGTTTTTT.

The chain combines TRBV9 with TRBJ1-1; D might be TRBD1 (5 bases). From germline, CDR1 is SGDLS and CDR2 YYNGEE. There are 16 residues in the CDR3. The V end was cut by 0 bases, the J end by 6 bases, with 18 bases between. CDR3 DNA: TGTGCCAGCAGCGTAGGGATTGGCAGGGAAACCTCTGAAGCTTTCTTT. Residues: CASSVGIGRETSEAFF.

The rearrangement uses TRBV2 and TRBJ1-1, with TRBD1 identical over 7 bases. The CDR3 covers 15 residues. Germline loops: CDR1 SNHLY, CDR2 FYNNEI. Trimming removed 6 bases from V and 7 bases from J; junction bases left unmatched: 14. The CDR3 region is CASSPRRGQKDEAFF. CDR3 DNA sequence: TGTGCCAGCAGCCCCAGGAGGGGGCAAAAGGATGAAGCTTTCTTT.

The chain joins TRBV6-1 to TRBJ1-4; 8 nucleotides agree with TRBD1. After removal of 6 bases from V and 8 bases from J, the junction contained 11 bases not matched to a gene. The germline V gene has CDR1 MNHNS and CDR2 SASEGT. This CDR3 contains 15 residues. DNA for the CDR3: TGTGCCAGCAGCGTCGGGACAGGCGAGTCCGAAAAACTGTTTTTT. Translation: CASSVGTGESEKLFF.

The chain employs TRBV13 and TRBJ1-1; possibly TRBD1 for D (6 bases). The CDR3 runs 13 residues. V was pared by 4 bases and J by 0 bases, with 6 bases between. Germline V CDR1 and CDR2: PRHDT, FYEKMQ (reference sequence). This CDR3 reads CASSYRVNTEAFF. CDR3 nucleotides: TGTGCCAGCAGCTACAGGGTGAACACTGAAGCTTTCTTT.

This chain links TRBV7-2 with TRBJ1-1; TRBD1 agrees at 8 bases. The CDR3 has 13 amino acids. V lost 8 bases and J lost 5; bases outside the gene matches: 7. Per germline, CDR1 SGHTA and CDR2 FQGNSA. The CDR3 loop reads CASGTGILTEAFF. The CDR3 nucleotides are TGTGCCAGCGGGACAGGAATCCTTACTGAAGCTTTCTTT.

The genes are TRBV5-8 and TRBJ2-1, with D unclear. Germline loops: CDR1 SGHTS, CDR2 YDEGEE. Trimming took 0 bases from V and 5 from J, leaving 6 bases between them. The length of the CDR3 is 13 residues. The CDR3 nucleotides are TGTGCCAGCAGCTTGGACACACACAATGAGCAGTTCTTC. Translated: CASSLDTHNEQFF.

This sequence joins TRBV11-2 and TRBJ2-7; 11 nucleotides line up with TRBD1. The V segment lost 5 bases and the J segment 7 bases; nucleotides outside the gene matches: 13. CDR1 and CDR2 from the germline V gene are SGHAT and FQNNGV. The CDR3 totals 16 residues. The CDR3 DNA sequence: TGTGCCAGCAGCCCGGGACAGGGGGGCCCTTGGTGGGAGCAGTACTTC. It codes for CASSPGQGGPWWEQYF.

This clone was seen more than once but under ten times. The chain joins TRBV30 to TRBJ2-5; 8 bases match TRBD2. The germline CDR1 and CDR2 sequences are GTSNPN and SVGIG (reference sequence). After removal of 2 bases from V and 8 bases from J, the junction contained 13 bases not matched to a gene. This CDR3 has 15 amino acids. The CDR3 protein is CAWSPPGLVGGTQYF. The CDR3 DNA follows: TGTGCCTGGAGTCCTCCGGGACTAGTGGGGGGCACCCAGTACTTC.

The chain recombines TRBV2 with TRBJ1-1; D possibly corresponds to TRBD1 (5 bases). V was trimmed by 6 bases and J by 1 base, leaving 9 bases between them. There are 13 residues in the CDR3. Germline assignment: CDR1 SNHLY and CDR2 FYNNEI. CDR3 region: CASRQTANTEAFF. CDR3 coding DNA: TGTGCCAGCAGACAGACAGCGAACACTGAAGCTTTCTTT.

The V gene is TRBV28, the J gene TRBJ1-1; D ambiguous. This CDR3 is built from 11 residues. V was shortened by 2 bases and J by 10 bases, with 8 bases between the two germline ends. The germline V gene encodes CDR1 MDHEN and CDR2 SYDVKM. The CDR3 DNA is TGTGCCAGCAGTTTACTGGGGAGAGCTTTCTTT. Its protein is CASSLLGRAFF.